The next 15 T cell receptor beta chains were all read from a single sample in a study of long-term antiretroviral therapy in people with HIV. Run at survey level, the immunoSEQ assay was version v3.0. The assay was immunoSEQ multiplex PCR, and TCRdb's table has in-frame clones only and misses some. The repertoire holds tens of thousands of clones, with roughly 88% as singletons. The sample was unsorted PBMCs, taken 0.1 years before starting antiretroviral therapy. All receptors derive from a man aged 18 to 35 with HIV.

The rearrangement links TRBV19 to TRBJ2-6; 9 bases match TRBD1. Per the germline V gene, CDR1 is LNHDA and CDR2 is SQIVND (reference sequence). The CDR3 totals 15 residues. Trimming took 5 bases from V and 2 from J; bases not matched to a gene: 1. The CDR3 region has the DNA TGTGCCAGTAGTGGGACAGGGACTGGGGCCAACGTCCTGACTTTC. Amino acids: CASSGTGTGANVLTF.

The chain has TRBV6-4 and TRBJ2-3; 12 bases align to TRBD2. Germline-derived CDR1 and CDR2 are MRHNA and SNTAGT. V trimming: 6 bases; J trimming: 2 bases; junction bases outside the gene matches: 3. CDR3 length: 15 residues. DNA of the CDR3: TGTGCCAGCAGCCGACTAGCGGGGGACACAGATACGCAGTATTTT. Translated, it gives CASSRLAGDTDTQYF.

The chain recombines TRBV5-1 with TRBJ2-2; D possibly corresponds to TRBD2 (5 bases). Germline V lookup: CDR1 SGHRS, CDR2 YFSETQ. V lost 0 bases, J lost 6 bases, and 6 bases lay in between. The CDR3 runs to 13 residues. For the CDR3, the DNA is TGCGCCAGCAGCTTGGGAGGGCCCGGGGAGCTGTTTTTT. Encoded protein: CASSLGGPGELFF.

About this clone: The junction shows a germline mismatch at one end, possibly a read error. This chain connects TRBV7-7 to TRBJ2-3, with D possibly TRBD2 on 5 matching bases. The CDR3 runs to 14 residues. CDR1 SSHAT and CDR2 FNYEAQ come from the germline V gene (reference sequence). The CDR3 sequence: CASSSGPGADTQYF. The CDR3, as DNA: TGTGCTAGCAGCTCGGGTCCCGGGGCAGATACGCAGTATTTT.

The rearrangement uses TRBV6-1 and TRBJ1-1; no reliable D call. CDR1 MNHNS and CDR2 SASEGT come from the germline V gene. V was shortened by 4 bases and J by 9 bases, with 9 bases between the two germline ends. This CDR3 spans 11 amino acids. In DNA, the CDR3 is TGTGCCAGCAGTGGGCAAGGAAAAGCTTTCTTT. Translated, it gives CASSGQGKAFF.

The rearrangement joins TRBV10-2 to TRBJ2-7; tentative D call: TRBD1 (5 bases). Germline V gene sequence: CDR1 WSHSY, CDR2 SAAADI. The CDR3 totals 13 residues. V lost 6 bases, J lost 3 bases, and 12 bases lay in between. CDR3 amino acids: CASRVGLLYEQYF. The CDR3 region has the DNA TGCGCCAGCAGGGTGGGGCTCCTCTACGAGCAGTACTTC.

This chain joins TRBV5-1 and TRBJ2-1; D is ambiguous. Trimming took 1 base from V and 2 from J, leaving 7 bases between them. The CDR3 runs 14 residues. Per germline, CDR1 SGHRS and CDR2 YFSETQ. The CDR3 DNA reads TGCGCCAGCAGCTTGTTCACAACCTACAATGAGCAGTTCTTC. Translating it yields CASSLFTTYNEQFF. Complete variable domain (other parts from reference TRBV5-1 and TRBJ2-1): KAGVTQTPRYLIKTRGQQVTLSCSPISGHRSVSWYQQTPGQGLQFLFEYFSETQRNKGNFPGRFSGRQFSNSRSEMNVSTLELGDSALYLCASSLFTTYNEQFFGPGTRLTVL.

This chain joins TRBV28 and TRBJ2-7; D ambiguous. The germline gives CDR1 MDHEN, CDR2 SYDVKM. The CDR3 is 13 amino acids. Trimming took off 3 bases at V and 2 bases at J, with 8 bases between the two ends. The CDR3 loop is CASSFQNTYEQYF. Written as DNA, the CDR3 is TGTGCCAGCAGTTTTCAGAATACCTACGAGCAGTACTTC.

For this clone: At one of its ends the junction is not consistent with the germline gene, which may arise from a read error. The rearrangement uses TRBV27 and TRBJ1-4; TRBD1 is a possible D gene (6 bases). This CDR3 has 15 amino acids. Germline V gene sequence: CDR1 MNHEY, CDR2 SMNVEV (reference sequence). The CDR3 DNA reads as TGTGCCAGCAGCTTATGGGGGGCAGCTAATGAAAAACTGTTTTTT. Its protein product is CASSLWGAANEKLFF.

The genes are TRBV14 and TRBJ2-3, with TRBD2 as a possible D gene (5 bases). Trimming removed 5 bases from V and 0 bases from J, with 12 bases in between. This CDR3 has 15 residues. In germline, CDR1 is SGHDN, CDR2 FVKESK. Here the CDR3 reads CASSYAGISTDTQYF. The CDR3 bases are TGTGCCAGCAGCTACGCGGGTATTAGCACAGATACGCAGTATTTT.

The rearrangement uses TRBV7-6 and TRBJ2-7; a weak D match, TRBD2 (7 bases). Germline assignment: CDR1 SGHVS and CDR2 FNYEAQ. Trimming took 3 bases from V and 0 from J, leaving 18 bases between them. The CDR3 consists of 17 residues. CDR3 amino acids: CASSLGDRGASSYEQYF. DNA for the CDR3: TGTGCCAGCAGCTTGGGCGATCGGGGGGCGAGCTCCTACGAGCAGTACTTC.

The J gene is TRBJ2-1, the V gene TRBV6-5; D might be TRBD2 (5 bases). Germline V gene lookup returns CDR1 MNHEY and CDR2 SVGAGI. The CDR3 runs to 14 residues. With 2 bases removed from V and 3 bases from J, the gap between germline ends came to 8 bases. DNA of the CDR3: TGTGCCAGCAGTTACGCTACTAGCTACAATGAGCAGTTCTTC. It specifies CASSYATSYNEQFF.

The CDR3 sequence is CASSSTDTNTEAFF. CDR3 DNA sequence: TGTGCCAGCAGCTCGACAGATACAAACACTGAAGCTTTCTTT. This sequence joins TRBV7-9 and TRBJ1-1; perhaps TRBD1 as D (5 bases). The V and J ends lost 4 bases and 2 bases respectively, with 11 bases between them. Germline CDR1 and CDR2: SEHNR and FQNEAQ (reference sequence). The CDR3 length is 14 residues. Based on the CDR3 plus reference TRBV7-9 and TRBJ1-1, the full variable domain is DTGVSQNPRHKITKRGQNVTFRCDPISEHNRLYWYRQTLGQGPEFLTYFQNEAQLEKSRLLSDRFSAERPKGSFSTLEIQRTEQGDSAMYLCASSSTDTNTEAFFGQGTRLTVV.

The V gene is TRBV5-1, the J gene TRBJ1-1; tentatively, D is TRBD1 (6 bases). The CDR3 totals 15 residues. Germline lookup yields CDR1 SGHRS and CDR2 YFSETQ. Deletions cut 0 bases from V and 1 base from J, with 10 bases between. The CDR3 DNA is TGCGCCAGCAGCTTGGTAGGGACAAAGAACACTGAAGCTTTCTTT. Translating gives CASSLVGTKNTEAFF.

The V gene is TRBV6-5, the J gene TRBJ1-1, with a weak D call TRBD1 (5 bases). V was cut by 2 bases and J by 8 bases, with 15 bases left in between. This CDR3 contains 14 residues. The germline gives CDR1 MNHEY, CDR2 SVGAGI. The CDR3 nucleotides are TGTGCCAGCAGTTACGGGACCGCAGGAGGGGAAGCTTTCTTT. This encodes CASSYGTAGGEAFF.